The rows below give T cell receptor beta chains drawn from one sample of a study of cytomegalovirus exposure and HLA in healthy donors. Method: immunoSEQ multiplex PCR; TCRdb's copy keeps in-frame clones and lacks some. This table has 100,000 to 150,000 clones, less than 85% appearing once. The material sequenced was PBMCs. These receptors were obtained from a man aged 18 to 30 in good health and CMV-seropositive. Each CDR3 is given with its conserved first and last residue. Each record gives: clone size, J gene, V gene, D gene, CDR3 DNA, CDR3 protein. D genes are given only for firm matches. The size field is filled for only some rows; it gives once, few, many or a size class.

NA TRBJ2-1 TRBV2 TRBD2 TGTGCCAGAGCAGATTCCGGGACTAGCAGTTATGAGCAGTTCTTC CARADSGTSSYEQFF
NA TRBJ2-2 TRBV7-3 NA TGTGCCAGCAGCTCTAGAGAGCCCCCGAACACCGGGGAGCTGTTTTTT CASSSREPPNTGELFF
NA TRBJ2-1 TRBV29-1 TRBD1 TGCAGCGCTGCGGGACAGGTCAACAATGAGCAGTTCTTC CSAAGQVNNEQFF
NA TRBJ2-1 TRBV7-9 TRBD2 TGTGCCAGCAGCTTAGATAGCGGGGGGAGGTATGAGCAGTTCTTC CASSLDSGGRYEQFF
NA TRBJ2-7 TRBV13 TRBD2 TGTGCCAGCAGCCTCGGGGCTAGCGGGGGGTCAAGCTCCTACGAGCAGTACTTC CASSLGASGGSSSYEQYF
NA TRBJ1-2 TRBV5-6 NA TGTGCCAGCAGCTTGGGAGGGTTAAGGGGCTACACCTTC CASSLGGLRGYTF
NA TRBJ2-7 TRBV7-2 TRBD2 TGTGCCAGCAGCCCACGGACTAGCGGGCCGGGGGAGCAGTACTTC CASSPRTSGPGEQYF
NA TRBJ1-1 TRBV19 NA TGTGCCAGTAAGTTTGGCTCCAGGGCGAACACTGAAGCTTTCTTT CASKFGSRANTEAFF
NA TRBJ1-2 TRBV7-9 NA TGTGCCAGCTCCCGGCAGGAAAACTATGGCTACACCTTC CASSRQENYGYTF
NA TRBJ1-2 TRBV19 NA TGTGCCAGTAGTAGGGGAGATAGGTCCACCTTC CASSRGDRSTF
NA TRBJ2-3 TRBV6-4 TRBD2 TGTGCCAGCAGTTCTAGCGGAGCTAACACAGATACGCAGTATTTT CASSSSGANTDTQYF
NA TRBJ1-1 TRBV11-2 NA TGTGCCAGCAGCTTAAATGAAGCTTCCTTT CASSLNEASF
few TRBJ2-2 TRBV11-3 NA TGTGCCAGCATGGGAGGAGGGGGGGAGCTGTTTTTT CASMGGGGELFF
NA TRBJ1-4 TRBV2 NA TGTGCCAGCAGTGAACGGGAAACTGCAACTAATGAAAAACTGTTTTTT CASSERETATNEKLFF
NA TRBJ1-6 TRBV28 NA TGTGCCACTACCCCCGGGGGAGTGGAACCCCTCCACTTT CATTPGGVEPLHF
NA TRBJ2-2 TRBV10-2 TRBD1 TGCGCCAGCAAGACAGGGTATGCCGGGGAGCTGTTTTTT CASKTGYAGELFF
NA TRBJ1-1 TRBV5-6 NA TGTGCCAGCAGCTTGACAGTAGGCACTGAAGCTTTCTTT CASSLTVGTEAFF
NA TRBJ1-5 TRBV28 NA TGTGCCAGCAGTTTATGGGGGCAGAACAATCAGCCCCAGCATTTT CASSLWGQNNQPQHF
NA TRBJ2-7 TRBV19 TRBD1 TGTGCCAGTAGTATAGATAGGACAGGGATGATCTCCTACGAGCAGTACTTC CASSIDRTGMISYEQYF
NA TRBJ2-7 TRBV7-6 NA TGTGCCAGCAGTCCCGGACTATTGGAGCAGTACTTC CASSPGLLEQYF
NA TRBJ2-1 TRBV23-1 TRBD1 TGCGCCAGCAGTCCTTGTCCCTTAGACAGGGGACTGTTCTTC CASSPCPLDRGLFF
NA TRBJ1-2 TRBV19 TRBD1 TGTGCCAGTAGTTTTCGACAGGGGGCTTTCTATGGCTACACCTTC CASSFRQGAFYGYTF
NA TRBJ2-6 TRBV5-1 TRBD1 TGCGCCAGCAGCAAGACAGGGGTTGTTGCTGGGGCCAACGTCCTGACTTTC CASSKTGVVAGANVLTF
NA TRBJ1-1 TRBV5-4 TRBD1 TGTGCCAGCAGCAACCATCAGGGGGCGAACACTGAAGCTTTCTTT CASSNHQGANTEAFF
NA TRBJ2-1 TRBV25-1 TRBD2 TGTGCCAGCAGTGCCACGGTCAGGTGGACTAGCGGTTACAATGAGCAGTTCTTC CASSATVRWTSGYNEQFF
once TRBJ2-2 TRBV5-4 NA TGTGCCAGCAGTATGCAGGAGGCGGCTGCCGGGGAGCTGTTTTTT CASSMQEAAAGELFF
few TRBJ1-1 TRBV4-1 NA TGCGCCAGCAGCCAATCCTGGACAGCAATGAACACTGAAGCTTTCTTT CASSQSWTAMNTEAFF
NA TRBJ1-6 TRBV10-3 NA TGTGCCATCGGAAGCAGGGAAATAGATTCACCCCTCCACTTT CAIGSREIDSPLHF
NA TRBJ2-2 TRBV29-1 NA TGCAGCGTTGGGGGAGGCGGGGAGCTGTTTTTT CSVGGGGELFF
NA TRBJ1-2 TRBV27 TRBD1 TGTGCCAGCAGTTATGGGACAGGGATTGGCTACACCTTC CASSYGTGIGYTF
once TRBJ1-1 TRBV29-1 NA TGCAGCGTGGCAGGGGTTCTCGGGGATGAAGCTTTCTTT CSVAGVLGDEAFF